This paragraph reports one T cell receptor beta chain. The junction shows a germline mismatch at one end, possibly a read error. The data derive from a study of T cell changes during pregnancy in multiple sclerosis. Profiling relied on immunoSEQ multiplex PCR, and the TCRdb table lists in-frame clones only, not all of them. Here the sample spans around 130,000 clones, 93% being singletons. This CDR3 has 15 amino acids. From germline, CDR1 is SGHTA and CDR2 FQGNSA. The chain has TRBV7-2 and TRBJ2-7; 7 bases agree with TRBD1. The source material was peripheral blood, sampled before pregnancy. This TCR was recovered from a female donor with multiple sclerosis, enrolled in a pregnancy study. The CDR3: CASTLDRAFANEQYF. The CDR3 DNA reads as TGTGCCAGCACCTTAGACAGGGCCTTCGCGAACGAGCAGTACTTC. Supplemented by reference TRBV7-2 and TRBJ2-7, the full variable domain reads GAGVSQSPSNKVTEKGKDVELRCDPISGHTALYWYRQSLGQGLEFLIYFQGNSAPDKSGLPSDRFSAERTGGSVSTLTIQRTQQEDSAVYLCASTLDRAFANEQYFGPGTRLTVT.